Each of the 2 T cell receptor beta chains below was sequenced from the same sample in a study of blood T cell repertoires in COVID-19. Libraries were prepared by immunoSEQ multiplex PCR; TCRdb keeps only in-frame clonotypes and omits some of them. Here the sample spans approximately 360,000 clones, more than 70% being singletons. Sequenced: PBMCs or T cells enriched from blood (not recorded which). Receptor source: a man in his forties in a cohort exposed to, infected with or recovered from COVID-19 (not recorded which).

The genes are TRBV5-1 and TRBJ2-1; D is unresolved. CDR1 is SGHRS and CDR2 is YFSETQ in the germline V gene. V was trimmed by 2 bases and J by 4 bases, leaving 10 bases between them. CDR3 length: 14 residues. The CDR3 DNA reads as TGCGCCAGCAGCTTACCAAGCAGGTACAATGAGCAGTTCTTC. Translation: CASSLPSRYNEQFF.

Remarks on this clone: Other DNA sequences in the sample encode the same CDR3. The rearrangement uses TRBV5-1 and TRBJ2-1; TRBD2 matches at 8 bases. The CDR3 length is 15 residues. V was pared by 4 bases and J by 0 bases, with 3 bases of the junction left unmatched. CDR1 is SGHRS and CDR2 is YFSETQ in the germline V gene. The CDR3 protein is CASSPSGSSYNEQFF. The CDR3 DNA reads TGCGCCAGCAGCCCGAGCGGGAGCTCCTACAATGAGCAGTTCTTC. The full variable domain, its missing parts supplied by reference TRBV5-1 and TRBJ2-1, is KAGVTQTPRYLIKTRGQQVTLSCSPISGHRSVSWYQQTPGQGLQFLFEYFSETQRNKGNFPGRFSGRQFSNSRSEMNVSTLELGDSALYLCASSPSGSSYNEQFFGPGTRLTVL.